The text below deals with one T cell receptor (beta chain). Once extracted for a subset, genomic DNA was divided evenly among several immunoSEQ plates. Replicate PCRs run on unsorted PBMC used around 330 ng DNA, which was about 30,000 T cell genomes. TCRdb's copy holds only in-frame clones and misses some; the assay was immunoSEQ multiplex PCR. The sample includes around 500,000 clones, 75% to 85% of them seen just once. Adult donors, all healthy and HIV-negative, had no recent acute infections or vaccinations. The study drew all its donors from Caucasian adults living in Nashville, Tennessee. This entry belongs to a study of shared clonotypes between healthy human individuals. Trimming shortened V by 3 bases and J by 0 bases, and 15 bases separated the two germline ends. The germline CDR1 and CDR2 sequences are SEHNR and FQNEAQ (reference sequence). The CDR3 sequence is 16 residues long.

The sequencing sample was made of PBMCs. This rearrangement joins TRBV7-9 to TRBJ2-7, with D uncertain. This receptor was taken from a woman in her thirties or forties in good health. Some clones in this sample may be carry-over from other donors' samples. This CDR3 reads CASSLYPIGSSYEQYF. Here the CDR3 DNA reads TGTGCCAGCAGCTTGTACCCTATCGGAAGCTCCTACGAGCAGTACTTC.